The rows below give T cell receptor beta chains drawn from one sample of a study of T cells expressing NK-cell markers. TCRdb reprocessed the 5' RACE reads and stores each CDR3 protein as one record, lacking DNA. The sample data list 150,000 to 200,000 distinct CDR3 sequences. The sample taken for sequencing was blood T cells: a sorted CD56 or NKG2C T cell subset, CD4+ or CD8+ T cells, or bulk PBMC T cells (not recorded which). The receptors come from a man aged 18 to 69 in good health. CDR3s include the opening cysteine and the closing phenylalanine or tryptophan.

v_gene	j_gene	CDR3aa
TRBV7-6	TRBJ2-5	CASSLSSQGGQYF
TRBV6-5	TRBJ2-1	CASSYSTNYFEQFF
TRBV6-1	TRBJ2-7	CASSNDHSSYEQYF
TRBV20-1	TRBJ1-4	CSARVVGEKLFF
TRBV4-2	TRBJ1-5	CASSRGLESGPQHF
TRBV6-1	TRBJ2-7	CASSRGQGNEQYF
TRBV15	TRBJ2-3	CATRVRGNTDTQYF
TRBV13	TRBJ2-1	CASRPETGSSYNEQFF
TRBV5-4	TRBJ2-2	CASSWTGADTGELFF
TRBV2	TRBJ2-3	CASSGGGRGTDTQYF
TRBV7-7	TRBJ2-5	CASSLDAGGDETQYF
TRBV24-1	TRBJ2-5	CATSDLPFKGETQYF
TRBV30	TRBJ1-2	CAWSWGYGYTF
TRBV5-5	TRBJ2-7	CASSWELLTYEQYF
TRBV12-3/TRBV12-4	TRBJ1-5	CASSSALWTGDSSQPQHF
TRBV20-1	TRBJ2-1	CSARSVGLSYNEQFF
TRBV10-2	TRBJ2-1	CASSVSTMDRAANEQFF
TRBV2	TRBJ2-1	CASRATSGGAYNEQFF
TRBV3-1	TRBJ2-5	CASSQEEGEETQYF
TRBV20-1	TRBJ1-2	CSATGLDRPNYGYTF
TRBV4-2	TRBJ1-2	CASSQEEPGQGGGYTF
TRBV6-1	TRBJ2-3	CASSGIPGGSGGREDTQYF
TRBV11-2	TRBJ2-1	CASSWGQGVEQFF
TRBV28	TRBJ2-3	CASSPILYGGTDTQYF
TRBV19	TRBJ1-4	CASRVRTGNEKLFF
TRBV6-1	TRBJ2-7	CASSSGDSYEQYF
TRBV5-1	TRBJ2-2	CASSHLGTGGTGELFF
TRBV7-8	TRBJ1-5	CASSPARRGEQPQHF
TRBV2	TRBJ1-6	CASNDPRSGGLSYNSPLHF
TRBV19	TRBJ2-7	CASSGRTGDEQYF
TRBV10-3	TRBJ1-6	CAISGDSSRGIHF
TRBV27	TRBJ1-1	CASSWSMNTEAFF
TRBV27	TRBJ1-2	CASSSAGGWEGYTF